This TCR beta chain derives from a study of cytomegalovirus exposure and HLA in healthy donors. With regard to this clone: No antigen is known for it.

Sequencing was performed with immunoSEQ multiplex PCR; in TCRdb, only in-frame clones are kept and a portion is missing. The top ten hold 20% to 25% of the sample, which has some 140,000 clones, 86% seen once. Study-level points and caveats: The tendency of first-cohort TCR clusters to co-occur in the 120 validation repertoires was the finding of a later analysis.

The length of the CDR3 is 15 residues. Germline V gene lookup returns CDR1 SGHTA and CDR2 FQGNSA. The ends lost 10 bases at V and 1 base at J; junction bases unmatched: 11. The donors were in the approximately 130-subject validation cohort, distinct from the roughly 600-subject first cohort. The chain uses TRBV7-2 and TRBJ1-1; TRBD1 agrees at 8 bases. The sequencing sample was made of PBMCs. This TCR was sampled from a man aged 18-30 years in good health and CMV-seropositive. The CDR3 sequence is CATRPGTGWNTEAFF. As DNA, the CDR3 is TGTGCCACCCGTCCCGGGACAGGTTGGAACACTGAAGCTTTCTTT.